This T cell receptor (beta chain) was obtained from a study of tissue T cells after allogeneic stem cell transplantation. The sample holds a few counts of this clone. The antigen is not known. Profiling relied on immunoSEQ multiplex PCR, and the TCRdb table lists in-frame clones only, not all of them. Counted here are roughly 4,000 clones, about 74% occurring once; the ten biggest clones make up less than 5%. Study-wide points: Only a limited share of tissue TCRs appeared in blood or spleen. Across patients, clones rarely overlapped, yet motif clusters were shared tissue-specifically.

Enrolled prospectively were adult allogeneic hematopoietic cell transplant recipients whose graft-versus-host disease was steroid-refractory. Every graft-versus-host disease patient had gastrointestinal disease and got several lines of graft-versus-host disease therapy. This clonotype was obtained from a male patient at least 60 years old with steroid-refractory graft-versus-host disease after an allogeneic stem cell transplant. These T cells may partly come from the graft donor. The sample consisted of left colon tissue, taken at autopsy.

The CDR3 reads CASSLPLAGGSEQFF. The CDR3 region has the DNA TGTGCCAGCAGTTTACCACTAGCGGGGGGGTCTGAGCAGTTCTTC. The V call is TRBV28, the J call TRBJ2-1; 13 bases map to TRBD2. The CDR3 has 15 residues. Germline CDR1 reads MDHEN; CDR2 reads SYDVKM. Unmatched junction bases numbered 4, after V lost 2 bases and J lost 9 bases.